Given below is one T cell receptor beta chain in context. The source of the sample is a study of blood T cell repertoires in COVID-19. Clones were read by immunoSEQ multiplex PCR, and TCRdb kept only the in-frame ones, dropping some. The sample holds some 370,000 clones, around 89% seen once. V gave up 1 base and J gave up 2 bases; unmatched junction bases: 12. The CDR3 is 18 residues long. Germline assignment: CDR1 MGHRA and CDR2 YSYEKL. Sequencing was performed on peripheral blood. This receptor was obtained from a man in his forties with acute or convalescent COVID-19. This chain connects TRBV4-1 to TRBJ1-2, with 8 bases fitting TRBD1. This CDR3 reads CASSQGWDRPRQNYGYTF. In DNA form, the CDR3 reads TGCGCCAGCAGCCAAGGCTGGGACAGGCCGCGACAAAACTATGGCTACACCTTC.